This T cell receptor beta chain was observed in a study of blood T cell repertoires in COVID-19. Study background: COVID-19 samples collected from the United States, Italy and Spain covered acute and convalescent phases. T cells, B-cell-depleted T cells, or PBMCs provided the cDNA or gDNA that served as material.

Clones were read by immunoSEQ multiplex PCR, and TCRdb kept only the in-frame ones, dropping some. The sample records fewer than 250,000 clones, approximately 86% being singletons. CDR1 SGHTA and CDR2 FQGTGA come from the germline V gene. The CDR3 loop spans 18 amino acids. With V trimmed by 1 base and J by 2 bases, 11 bases remained unmatched. The chain recombines TRBV7-3 with TRBJ2-3; TRBD1 matches at 8 bases. The clonotype comes from a man in his fifties or sixties with acute or convalescent COVID-19. What was sequenced was peripheral blood. The CDR3 sequence is CASSLNPQGAGFTDTQYF. The DNA of the CDR3 is TGTGCCAGCAGCTTAAACCCCCAGGGGGCCGGTTTCACAGATACGCAGTATTTT.